Listed here is a single T cell receptor beta chain. Clones were read by immunoSEQ multiplex PCR, and TCRdb kept only the in-frame ones, dropping some. The data hold tens of thousands of clones, with around 91% observed a single time. This entry is derived from a study of T cell changes during pregnancy in multiple sclerosis. V lost 3 bases and J lost 4; bases outside the gene matches: 9. This CDR3 contains 16 residues. Germline V CDR1 and CDR2: GTSNPN, SVGIG (reference sequence). The specimen comprised CD4+ T cells from peripheral blood mononuclear cells, sampled before pregnancy. The receptor was isolated from a female donor with multiple sclerosis, enrolled in a pregnancy study. V and J are TRBV30 and TRBJ2-6, with 7 bases lining up with TRBD1. The CDR3 DNA reads TGTGCCTGGAGCCCAGGTAGGGGGCGCGGGGCCAACGTCCTGACTTTC. This sequence encodes CAWSPGRGRGANVLTF.